The rows below give T cell receptor beta chains drawn from one sample of a study of response to subunit inactivated influenza vaccine. In TCRdb, the RT-PCR reads were re-called with MiXCR into one record per CDR3 protein. The table shows just under 550,000 distinct CDR3 sequences, with around 21% occurring only once. These data are also associated with another study on T cells expressing NK-cell markers.

The specimen comprised CD4+ T cells sorted from PBMCs, sampled about 11 days after vaccination. The receptors here all came from a man aged 50-60 years who received an inactivated influenza vaccine. Both conserved end residues are part of each CDR3. The D gene is left open where the match is weak. Expanded clones are given a class, and other clones once, few, many or no size at all.

cdr3_nt cdr3_aa j_call d_call clone_size v_call
TGTGCCAGCAGTACCTACAGGGCGAACACTGAAGCTTTCTTT CASSTYRANTEAFF TRBJ1-1 NA NA TRBV6-2/TRBV6-3
TGTGCCAGCACTCAGAGGGGGGGTGAAAAACTGTTTTTT CASTQRGGEKLFF TRBJ1-4 NA NA TRBV12-3/TRBV12-4
TGTGCCAGCAGCATTGACAGTCACCCGCAGTTCTTC CASSIDSHPQFF TRBJ2-1 NA few TRBV7-2
TGTGCCAGCAGCCAAATGGGACAGGGGCTTTCTGGAAACACCATATATTTT CASSQMGQGLSGNTIYF TRBJ1-3 TRBD1 few TRBV4-2
TGCAGTGCTAGAGCACCGGGACTAGCGGGAGAAGGTGAGCAGTTCTTC CSARAPGLAGEGEQFF TRBJ2-1 TRBD2 NA TRBV20-1
TGTGCCAGCAGCGCTCCGACTAGCGAGAGACAAGAGACCCAGTACTTC CASSAPTSERQETQYF TRBJ2-5 TRBD2 NA TRBV7-9
TGTGCCAGCATTTGGGGCACAAACACCGGGGAGCTGTTTTTT CASIWGTNTGELFF TRBJ2-2 NA few TRBV28
TGTGCCAGCGGCAGACAGGGGGGCGAGCAGTACTTC CASGRQGGEQYF TRBJ2-7 TRBD1 NA TRBV12-3/TRBV12-4
TGTGCCAGCCGTTCCGGTTCTTGGGGGGGCCTCCGACAAGAGACCCAGTACTTC CASRSGSWGGLRQETQYF TRBJ2-5 NA NA TRBV11-2
TGTGCCAGCAGCGTAGCTACTTGGACCCGGGGGGGAAATGAGCAGTTCTTC CASSVATWTRGGNEQFF TRBJ2-1 TRBD2 NA TRBV9
TGCAGTGCATCGGCCGGGGCCAGCACAGATACGCAGTATTTT CSASAGASTDTQYF TRBJ2-3 NA many TRBV20-1
TGCGCCAGCAGCCTCCGGACTAGCGGGGGGCGGATCCCCTACAATGAGCAGTTCTTC CASSLRTSGGRIPYNEQFF TRBJ2-1 TRBD2 few TRBV4-1
TGTGCCAGCAGGCCTAACACCCTCTTCACAGATACGCAGTATTTT CASRPNTLFTDTQYF TRBJ2-3 NA NA TRBV6-1
TGTGCCAGCAGCCCGATCTTAGATGAGCAGTTCTTC CASSPILDEQFF TRBJ2-1 NA few TRBV9
TGTGCCAGCAGTGCCAGGATCGGCACAGATACGCAGTATTTT CASSARIGTDTQYF TRBJ2-3 NA once TRBV6-4
TGTGCCATCAGTGAGGCGGTCGACGGTAATTCACCCCTCCACTTT CAISEAVDGNSPLHF TRBJ1-6 NA NA TRBV10-3
TGTGCCACCAGCAGAGGCGGGACAGGGACGGTCGGGGAGCTGTTTTTT CATSRGGTGTVGELFF TRBJ2-2 TRBD1 NA TRBV15
TGCAGTGCTTCCAGGTCCGGGACAGGGGAACTTAACACTGAAGCTTTCTTT CSASRSGTGELNTEAFF TRBJ1-1 TRBD1 NA TRBV20-1
TGCAGCGTCCAGATGGGGACCGATAATAATTCACCCCTCCACTTT CSVQMGTDNNSPLHF TRBJ1-6 NA NA TRBV29-1
TGTGCCAGCAGCTCGAGTACCGGGACAGGGGGGTCTGGGGCCAACGTCCTGACTTTC CASSSSTGTGGSGANVLTF TRBJ2-6 TRBD1 NA TRBV11-1
TGTGCCAGCAGGCTGGTTGGCGAGTCCTACGAGCAGTACTTC CASRLVGESYEQYF TRBJ2-7 NA NA TRBV5-6
TGTGCCAGCTCAGGGGGCGCAAAAAAGCCCCAGCATTTT CASSGGAKKPQHF TRBJ1-5 NA NA TRBV18
TGTGCCAGCAGCCACGACAGGGGAGGTCAGCCCCAGCATTTT CASSHDRGGQPQHF TRBJ1-5 TRBD1 NA TRBV7-2
TGTGCCAGCAGCAAAACAGGGAGCTACGAGCAGTACTTC CASSKTGSYEQYF TRBJ2-7 NA many TRBV12-3/TRBV12-4
TGTGCCAGCAGCCTCACTAGCGGGAGGGCCTACGAGCAGTACTTC CASSLTSGRAYEQYF TRBJ2-7 TRBD2 few TRBV4-2
TGCGCCAGCAGCTTCCTGACAGGGGGCACAGATACGCAGTATTTT CASSFLTGGTDTQYF TRBJ2-3 TRBD1 few TRBV5-1
TGTGCCAGCAGAACACCGGGAGGTACTGAAGCTTTCTTT CASRTPGGTEAFF TRBJ1-1 NA NA TRBV6-1
TGCAGCGTTGGGGAGTATACGCAGTATTTT CSVGEYTQYF TRBJ2-3 NA few TRBV29-1
TGCAGTGCTAGAGATGGGGGGAGCTCCTATAATTCACCCCTCCACTTT CSARDGGSSYNSPLHF TRBJ1-6 NA many TRBV20-1
TGTGCCATCAGTGAGTCGGCCGAGACTGCTATGGAGACCCAGTACTTC CAISESAETAMETQYF TRBJ2-5 NA few TRBV10-3
TGTGCCAGCAGTTACCCGGCTGCCAGGGTAGCCAACGAGCAGTACTTC CASSYPAARVANEQYF TRBJ2-7 NA NA TRBV6-2/TRBV6-3
TGCGCCAGCAGTGAGGTGGGAGTGTATGGCTACACCTTC CASSEVGVYGYTF TRBJ1-2 NA NA TRBV10-2
TGTGCCAGCAGCTTAGGATCACAGGGAGGTACCGGGGAGCTGTTTTTT CASSLGSQGGTGELFF TRBJ2-2 NA few TRBV7-9
TGTGCCAGCAGTTGGCGGACAGGGGTCTACGAGCAGTACTTC CASSWRTGVYEQYF TRBJ2-7 TRBD1 NA TRBV6-2/TRBV6-3
TGCAGCGTTGCAAAGGACAGCTCCTTCTATGGCTACACCTTC CSVAKDSSFYGYTF TRBJ1-2 NA many TRBV29-1
TGCGCCAGCAGCCAAGCGAAGGGCAACTATGGCTACACCTTC CASSQAKGNYGYTF TRBJ1-2 NA NA TRBV4-3
TGTGCCAGCAGCTTTGGACAGGCGAGCTCTGGAAACACCATATATTTT CASSFGQASSGNTIYF TRBJ1-3 TRBD1 NA TRBV7-9
TGTGCCAGCAGCCTATATAGCGGGAGTGCCGAGACCCAGTACTTC CASSLYSGSAETQYF TRBJ2-5 TRBD2 few TRBV14
TGTGCCAGCAGCCAAAATTATGGCTACACCTTC CASSQNYGYTF TRBJ1-2 NA many TRBV3-1
TGTGCCAGCAGCCGAGGGTCTCATGGTGATTCACCCCTCCACTTT CASSRGSHGDSPLHF TRBJ1-6 NA NA TRBV7-6
TGTGCCAGCAGCCCGGACAGGGGGCTGGTGGGCTACACCTTC CASSPDRGLVGYTF TRBJ1-2 TRBD1 few TRBV27
TGTGCCAGCAGCACCGGGTGGACTACATTCCGGGAGCAGTACTTC CASSTGWTTFREQYF TRBJ2-7 NA few TRBV28
TGTGCCAGCAGCTTAGACTGGGGACAGCCCGGGACCGGGGAGCTGTTTTTT CASSLDWGQPGTGELFF TRBJ2-2 TRBD1 NA TRBV7-9
TGTGCCAGCAGCTTGGCGGCGGGGATTATCACCGGGGAGCTGTTTTTT CASSLAAGIITGELFF TRBJ2-2 NA NA TRBV5-5
TGCAGTGCCATCGGCGGGGGCTCCTACGAGCAGTACTTC CSAIGGGSYEQYF TRBJ2-7 TRBD2 few TRBV20-1
TGTGCCAGCAGCCACGGGGGGACCTACAATGAGCAGTTCTTC CASSHGGTYNEQFF TRBJ2-1 TRBD2 few TRBV7-2
TGTGCCAGCAGCGCAACCGGGACTAGCGCCTACGAGCAGTACTTC CASSATGTSAYEQYF TRBJ2-7 TRBD2 NA TRBV7-2
TGCGCCAGCAGGGAGGGGCGGGCCGAAGCTTTCTTT CASREGRAEAFF TRBJ1-1 NA few TRBV5-1
TGTGCCAGCAGCTTATCAACAGGGGGTTGGGACGAGCAGTACTTC CASSLSTGGWDEQYF TRBJ2-7 TRBD1 NA TRBV7-6
TGTGCCAGCAGCCAGGTAGCGGGGGGGCATCGGGATACGCAGTATTTT CASSQVAGGHRDTQYF TRBJ2-3 TRBD2 NA TRBV4-2
TGTGCCAGCAGTTACTTGGACAGGGGGCACTCCCTGAACACTGAAGCTTTCTTT CASSYLDRGHSLNTEAFF TRBJ1-1 TRBD1 few TRBV6-2/TRBV6-3